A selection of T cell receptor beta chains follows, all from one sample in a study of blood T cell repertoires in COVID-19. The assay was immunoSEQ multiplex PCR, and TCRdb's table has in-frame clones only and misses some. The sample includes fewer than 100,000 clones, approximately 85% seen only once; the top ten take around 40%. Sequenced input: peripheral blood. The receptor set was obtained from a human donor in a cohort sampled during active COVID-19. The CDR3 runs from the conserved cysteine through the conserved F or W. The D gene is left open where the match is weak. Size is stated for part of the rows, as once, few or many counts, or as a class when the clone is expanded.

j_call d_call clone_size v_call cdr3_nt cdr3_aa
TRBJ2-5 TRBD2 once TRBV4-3 TGCGCCAGCAGCCAAGCTACAGCGGGGGCTGGCCAGACCCAGTACTTC CASSQATAGAGQTQYF
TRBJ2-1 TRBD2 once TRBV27 TGTGCCAGCTCAGTTACGGGCGGGAGTATAGACAATGAGCAGTTCTTC CASSVTGGSIDNEQFF
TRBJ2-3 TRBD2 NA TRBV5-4 TGTGCCAGCAGCTATCGTCTAGCGGGAGGAACAGATACGCAGTATTTT CASSYRLAGGTDTQYF
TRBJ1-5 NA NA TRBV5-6 TGTGCCAGCAGCTGGTCAACAGGGTACGCCGATCAGCCCCAGCATTTT CASSWSTGYADQPQHF
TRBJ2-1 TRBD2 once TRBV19 TGTGCCAGTAACTTGGTGGGAGGGGACAATGAGCAGTTCTTC CASNLVGGDNEQFF
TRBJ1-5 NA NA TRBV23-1 TGCGCCAGCAGTCAATCGATAGCAGACCAAGCGAAAGGAAATCAGCCCCAGCATTTT CASSQSIADQAKGNQPQHF
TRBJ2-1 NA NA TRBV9 TGTGCCAGCAGCGTAGTTGACAGGGGCGGGGGTGAGCAGTTCTTC CASSVVDRGGGEQFF
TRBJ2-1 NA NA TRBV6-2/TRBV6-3 TGTGCCAGCAGTTACCTAACCTACAATGAGCAGTTCTTC CASSYLTYNEQFF
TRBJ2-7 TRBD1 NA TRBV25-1 TGTGCCAGCAGTGTACAGACAGGGACCAAGCAGTACTTC CASSVQTGTKQYF
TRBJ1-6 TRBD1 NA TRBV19 TGTGCCAGTAGGAAAAATAACAGGGGGCATAATTCACCCCTCCACTTT CASRKNNRGHNSPLHF
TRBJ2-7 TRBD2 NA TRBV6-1 TGTGCCAGCAGTGAAGGACTAGCGGGACTTTACGAGCAGTACTTC CASSEGLAGLYEQYF
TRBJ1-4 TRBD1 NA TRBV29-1 TGCAGCGTTGTGACAGGGAATGAAAAACTGTTTTTT CSVVTGNEKLFF
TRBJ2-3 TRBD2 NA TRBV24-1 TGTGCCACCAGCTCGACTCAACTAGCGGGGGGCCCAGATACGCAGTATTTT CATSSTQLAGGPDTQYF
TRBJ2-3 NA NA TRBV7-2 TGTGCCAGCAGCCTAGGGGAGGCAGATACGCAGTATTTT CASSLGEADTQYF
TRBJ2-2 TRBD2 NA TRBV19 TGTGCCAGTAGTACAAGCGGGGCCCCCTCGGCCGGGGAGCTGTTTTTT CASSTSGAPSAGELFF
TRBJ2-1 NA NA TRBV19 TGTGCCACCACCTCGTTGGCAGGGGGGTACAATGAGCAGTTCTTC CATTSLAGGYNEQFF
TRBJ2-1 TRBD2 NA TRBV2 TGTGCCAGCCAGGCGGGAGGGAATGAGCAGTTCTTC CASQAGGNEQFF
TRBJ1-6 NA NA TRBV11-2 TGTGCCAGCCTCCTAAGGGGGGGGAATTCACCCCTCCACTTT CASLLRGGNSPLHF
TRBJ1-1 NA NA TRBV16 TGTGCCAGCAGCCGCTTACAGGGCGGGAGCACTGAAGCTTTCTTT CASSRLQGGSTEAFF
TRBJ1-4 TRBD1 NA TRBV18 TGTGCCAGCTCACCTCCCGAGCCCGGCGGACAGGGTGAAAAACTGTTTTTT CASSPPEPGGQGEKLFF
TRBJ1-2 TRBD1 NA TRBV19 TGTGCCAGTAGCGAAACAGGGGGGGATGGCTACACCTTC CASSETGGDGYTF
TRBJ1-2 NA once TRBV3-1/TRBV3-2 TGTGCCAGCAGCCACCCCCGGGACTTAGGCTACACCTTC CASSHPRDLGYTF
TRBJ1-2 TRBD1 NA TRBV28 TGTGCCAGCGACAGACAGGGGTCCTACACCTTC CASDRQGSYTF
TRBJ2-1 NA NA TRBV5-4 TGTGCCAGCAGCTTCGTCTATCCCAATGAGCAGTTCTTC CASSFVYPNEQFF
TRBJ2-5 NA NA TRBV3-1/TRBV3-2 TGTGCCAGCAGCCCCCAGGTGGAGACCCAGTACTTC CASSPQVETQYF
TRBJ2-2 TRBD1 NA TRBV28 TGTGCCAGCAGATCCGGGACAGGGGGGGCCGGGGAGCTGTTTTTT CASRSGTGGAGELFF
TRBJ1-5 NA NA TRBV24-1 TGTGCCACCGCAAGCTACGATAGCAATCAGCCCCAGCATTTT CATASYDSNQPQHF
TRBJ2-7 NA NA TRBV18 TGTGCCAGCTCCCCCGGCTCCTACGAGCAGTACTTC CASSPGSYEQYF